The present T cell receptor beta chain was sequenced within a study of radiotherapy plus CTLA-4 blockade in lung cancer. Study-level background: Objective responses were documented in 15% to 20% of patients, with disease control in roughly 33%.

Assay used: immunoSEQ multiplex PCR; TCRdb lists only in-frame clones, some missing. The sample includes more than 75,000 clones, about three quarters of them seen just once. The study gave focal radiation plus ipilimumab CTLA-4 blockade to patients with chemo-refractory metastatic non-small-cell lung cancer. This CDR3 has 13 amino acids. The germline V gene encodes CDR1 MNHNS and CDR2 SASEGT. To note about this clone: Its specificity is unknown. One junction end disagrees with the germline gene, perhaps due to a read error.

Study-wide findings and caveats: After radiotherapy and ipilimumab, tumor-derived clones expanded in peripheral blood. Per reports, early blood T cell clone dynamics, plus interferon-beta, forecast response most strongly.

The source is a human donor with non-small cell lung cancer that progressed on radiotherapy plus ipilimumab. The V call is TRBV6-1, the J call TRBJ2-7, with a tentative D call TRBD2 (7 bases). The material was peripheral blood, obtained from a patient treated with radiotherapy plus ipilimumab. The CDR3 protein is CASREGGAYEQYF. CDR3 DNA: TGTGCCAGCAGGGAAGGGGGGGCTTACGAGCAGTACTTC.